The 4 T cell receptor beta chains listed next were all sequenced from one sample in a study of OX40 agonist ivuxolimab in advanced cancers. The protocol was immunoSEQ multiplex PCR, while the TCRdb copy is restricted to in-frame clones and leaves out a portion. The table shows 25,000 to 30,000 clones, with 83% occurring only once. The sample consisted of CD4+ or CD8+ T cells sorted from blood, taken in a trial of the OX40 agonist ivuxolimab. The receptors were gathered from an adult with an advanced solid tumor such as melanoma, head and neck, liver or kidney cancer.

This chain links TRBV27 with TRBJ2-1, with a weak D call TRBD1 (6 bases). CDR1 and CDR2 (germline): MNHEY, SMNVEV (reference sequence). Trimming pared 3 bases from V and 5 bases from J, leaving 17 bases between. The CDR3 loop spans 16 amino acids. The CDR3 reads CASSFPSQGTNNEQFF. CDR3 DNA: TGTGCCAGCAGTTTTCCTTCTCAGGGGACAAACAATGAGCAGTTCTTC.

The J gene is TRBJ2-7, the V gene TRBV7-9, with D possibly matching TRBD2 (5 bases). From germline, CDR1 is SEHNR and CDR2 FQNEAQ (reference sequence). The V end lost 3 bases, the J end lost 4 bases, and 10 bases lay between the germline ends. This CDR3 contains 13 residues. CDR3 coding DNA: TGTGCCAGCAGCTTGCCGGGGTGGTACGAGCAGTACTTC. Protein product: CASSLPGWYEQYF.

The chain is built from TRBV19 and TRBJ1-6; D is unresolved. The V gene's germline CDR1 is LNHDA and CDR2 SQIVND (reference sequence). The V end was cut by 8 bases, the J end by 9 bases, with 17 bases between. The CDR3 runs 14 residues. CDR3 in amino acids: CASSSGGMGSPLHF. The CDR3, as DNA: TGTGCCAGTTCCTCCGGAGGGATGGGTTCACCCCTCCACTTT.

The chain joins TRBV5-8 to TRBJ2-7; 7 bases line up with TRBD1. V was pared by 3 bases and J by 1 base, with 1 base of the junction left unmatched. The CDR3 runs 13 residues. From germline, CDR1 is SGHTS and CDR2 YDEGEE. DNA for the CDR3: TGTGCCAGCAGCTGGGGACAGTCCTACGAGCAGTACTTC. It encodes CASSWGQSYEQYF.